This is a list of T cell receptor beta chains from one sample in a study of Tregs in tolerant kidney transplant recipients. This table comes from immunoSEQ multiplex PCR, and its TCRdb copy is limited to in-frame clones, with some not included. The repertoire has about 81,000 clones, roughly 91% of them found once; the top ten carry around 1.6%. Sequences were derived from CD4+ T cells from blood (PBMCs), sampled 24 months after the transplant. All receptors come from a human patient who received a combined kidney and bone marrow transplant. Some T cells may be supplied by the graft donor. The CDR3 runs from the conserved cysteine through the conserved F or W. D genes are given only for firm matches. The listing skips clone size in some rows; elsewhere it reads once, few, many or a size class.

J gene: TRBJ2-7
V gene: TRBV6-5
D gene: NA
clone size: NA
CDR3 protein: CASGTGGTYEQYF
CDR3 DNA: TGTGCCAGCGGTACCGGCGGAACCTACGAGCAGTACTTC

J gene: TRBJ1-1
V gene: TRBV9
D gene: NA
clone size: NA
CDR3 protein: CASSVALGGHTEASF
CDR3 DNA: TGTGCCAGCAGCGTAGCCCTAGGTGGACACACTGAAGCTTCCTTT

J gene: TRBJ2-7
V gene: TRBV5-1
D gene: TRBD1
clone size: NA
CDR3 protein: CASSSGQGSSEQYF
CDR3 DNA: TGCGCCAGCAGCTCGGGACAGGGTTCTAGCGAGCAGTACTTC

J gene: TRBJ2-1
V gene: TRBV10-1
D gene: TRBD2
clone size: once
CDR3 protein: CASGTSGRRVNEQFF
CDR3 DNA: TGCGCCAGCGGGACTAGCGGGAGGAGGGTCAATGAGCAGTTCTTC

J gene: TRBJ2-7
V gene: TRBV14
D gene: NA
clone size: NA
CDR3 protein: CASSQTSRSSYEQYF
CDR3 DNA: TGTGCCAGCAGCCAAACTAGCAGGAGCTCCTACGAGCAGTACTTC

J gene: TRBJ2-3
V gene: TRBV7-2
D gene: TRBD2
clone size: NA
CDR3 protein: CASSLVAGGRGTDTQYF
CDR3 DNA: TGTGCCAGCAGCTTAGTTGCGGGGGGGAGGGGTACAGATACGCAGTATTTT

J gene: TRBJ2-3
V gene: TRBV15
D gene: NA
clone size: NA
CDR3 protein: CATSRDGTSTDTQYF
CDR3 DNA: TGTGCCACCAGCAGAGACGGGACTAGCACAGATACGCAGTATTTT

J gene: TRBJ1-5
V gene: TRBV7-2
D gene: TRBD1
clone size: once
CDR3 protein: CASSLGRGLGQPQHF
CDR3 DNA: TGTGCCAGCAGCTTAGGGAGGGGGCTGGGTCAGCCCCAGCATTTT

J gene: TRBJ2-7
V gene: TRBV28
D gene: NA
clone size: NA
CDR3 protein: CASSLLSAGGEQYF
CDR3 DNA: TGTGCCAGCAGTTTATTGTCCGCCGGGGGCGAGCAGTACTTC

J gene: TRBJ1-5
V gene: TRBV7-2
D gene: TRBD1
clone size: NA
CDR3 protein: CASSPGRGGNQPQHF
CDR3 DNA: TGTGCCAGCAGCCCCGGCAGGGGGGGCAATCAGCCCCAGCATTTT

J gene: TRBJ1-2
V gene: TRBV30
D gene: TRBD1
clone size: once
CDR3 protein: CAWGDRDYGYTF
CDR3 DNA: TGTGCCTGGGGGGACAGGGATTATGGCTACACCTTC

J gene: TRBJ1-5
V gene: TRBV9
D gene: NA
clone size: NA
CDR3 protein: CASSVASNQPQHF
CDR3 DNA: TGTGCCAGCAGCGTAGCGAGCAATCAGCCCCAGCATTTT

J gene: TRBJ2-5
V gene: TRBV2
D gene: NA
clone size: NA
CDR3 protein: CASPGHPRTQETQYF
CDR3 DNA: TGTGCCAGCCCGGGACACCCGAGAACCCAAGAGACCCAGTACTTC

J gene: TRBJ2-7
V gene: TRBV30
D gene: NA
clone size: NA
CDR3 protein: CAWSVGSGASYEQYF
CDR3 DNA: TGTGCCTGGAGTGTTGGGTCAGGGGCTTCCTACGAGCAGTACTTC